The clone carrying this TCR beta chain was detected a few times. As yet, its antigen is unknown. The sample is drawn from a study of T cell repertoires in cytomegalovirus infection. The CDR3 loop spans 10 amino acids. CDR1 is SQVTM, CDR2 ANQGSEA, per germline. With 6 bases removed from V and 7 bases from J, the gap between germline ends came to 7 bases. TCRdb passed the reads through MiXCR, listing each CDR3 protein once. This table has roughly 730,000 distinct CDR3 sequences, around 35% appearing once. The chain joins TRBV29-1 to TRBJ2-1; D unclear. This specimen was cultured PBMCs, taken from culture after CMV antigen stimulation. This receptor was obtained from a human donor in good health (CMV status not recorded). Some clones in this sample may be carry-over from other donors' samples. In nucleotides, the CDR3 is TGCAGCGTCGCCCCTAATGAGCAGTTCTTC. Its protein is CSVAPNEQFF.